Given below is one T cell receptor (beta chain) in context. Its antigen is as yet unknown. This specimen belongs to a study of somatic mutations in cytotoxic T cells in rheumatoid arthritis. Study-wide findings and caveats: CD8+ clonality rose with age in rheumatoid arthritis patients, unlike in healthy controls. TRBV07 showed slight underrepresentation in rheumatoid arthritis patients, unadjusted for multiple comparisons. Measured CD8+ T-cell clonality, a value compared between rheumatoid arthritis patients and age-matched healthy controls, did not differ significantly. Over 20% of CD8+ cells belonged to the largest CD8+ clone in about an eighth of the roughly 60 patients.

The repertoire was sequenced with immunoSEQ multiplex PCR; TCRdb's copy has only in-frame clones and lacks some. The top ten hold around two fifths of the sample, which has more than 9,000 clones, about 69% seen once. The CDR3 runs 14 residues. The germline V gene encodes CDR1 MGHRA and CDR2 YSYEKL. The V and J ends lost 4 bases and 4 bases respectively, with 13 bases between them. The chain is built from TRBV4-1 and TRBJ1-1; D not certain. The sequence came from an adult with rheumatoid arthritis. Sequenced input: CD8+ T cells sorted from blood. As DNA, the CDR3 is TGCGCCAGCAGCCCCCACGCGAGAGGCACTGAAGCTTTCTTT. This translates into CASSPHARGTEAFF.